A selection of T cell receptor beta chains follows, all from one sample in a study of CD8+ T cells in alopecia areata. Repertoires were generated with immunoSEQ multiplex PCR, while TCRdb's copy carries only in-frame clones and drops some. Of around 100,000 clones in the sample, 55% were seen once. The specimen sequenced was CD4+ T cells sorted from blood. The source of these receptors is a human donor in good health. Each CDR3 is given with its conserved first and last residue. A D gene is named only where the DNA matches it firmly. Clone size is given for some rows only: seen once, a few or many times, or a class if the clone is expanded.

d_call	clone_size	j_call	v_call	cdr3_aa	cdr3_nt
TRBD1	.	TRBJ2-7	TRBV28	CASSWVGDRGHEQYF	TGTGCCAGCAGTTGGGTTGGGGACAGGGGCCACGAGCAGTACTTC
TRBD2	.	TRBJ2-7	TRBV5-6	CASSLWGLASEQYF	TGTGCCAGCAGCTTGTGGGGACTAGCTTCCGAGCAGTACTTC
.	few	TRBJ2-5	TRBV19	CAGTNKRPQYF	TGTGCCGGAACGAATAAGAGACCCCAGTACTTC
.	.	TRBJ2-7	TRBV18	CASSPLPGLNEQYF	TGTGCCAGCTCACCATTACCAGGGTTGAACGAGCAGTACTTC
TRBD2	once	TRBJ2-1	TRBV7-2	CASSRSGGPYNEQFF	TGTGCCAGCAGCCGCAGCGGGGGGCCTTACAATGAGCAGTTCTTC
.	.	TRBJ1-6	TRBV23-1	CASSRGYPGRSYNSPLHF	TGCGCCAGCAGTCGCGGCTATCCCGGCCGGTCCTATAATTCACCCCTCCACTTT
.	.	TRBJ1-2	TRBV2	CASSESWDPRVNGYTF	TGTGCCAGCAGTGAATCGTGGGATCCTAGGGTTAACGGCTACACCTTC
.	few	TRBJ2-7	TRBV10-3	CAISDWERETYEQYF	TGTGCCATCAGTGATTGGGAGCGAGAAACCTACGAGCAGTACTTC
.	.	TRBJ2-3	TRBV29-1	CSGRTDTDTQYF	TGCAGCGGGCGGACAGATACAGATACGCAGTATTTT
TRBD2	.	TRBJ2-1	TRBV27	CASKRGSSYNEQFF	TGTGCCAGCAAGCGGGGAAGCTCCTACAATGAGCAGTTCTTC
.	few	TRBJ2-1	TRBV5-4	CASSLGTNAGKQFF	TGTGCCAGCAGCTTGGGTACGAATGCAGGGAAGCAGTTCTTC
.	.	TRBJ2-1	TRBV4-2	CASSQDLVRGPYNEQFF	TGTGCCAGCAGCCAAGATCTTGTCAGGGGCCCATACAATGAGCAGTTCTTC
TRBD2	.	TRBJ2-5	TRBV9	CASSPRLAGVETQYF	TGTGCCAGCAGCCCCCGACTAGCGGGGGTAGAGACCCAGTACTTC
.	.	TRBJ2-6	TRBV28	CASSLSSTGANVLTF	TGTGCCAGCAGTTTGAGTAGCACTGGGGCCAACGTCCTGACTTTC
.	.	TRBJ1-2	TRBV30	CAWSVTGLLANYGYTF	TGTGCCTGGAGTGTAACAGGCCTCTTAGCTAACTATGGCTACACCTTC
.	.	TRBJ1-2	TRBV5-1	CASSLDGTNYGYTF	TGCGCCAGCAGCTTAGACGGGACTAACTATGGCTACACCTTC
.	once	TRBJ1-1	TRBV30	CAWSVLRPRGARGAEAFF	TGTGCCTGGAGTGTACTCCGGCCGAGGGGCGCCCGAGGGGCTGAAGCTTTCTTT
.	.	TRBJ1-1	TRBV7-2	CASSLPTGYTEAFF	TGTGCCAGCAGCTTGCCAACCGGGTACACTGAAGCTTTCTTT
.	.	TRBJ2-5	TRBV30	CAWRGIGETQYF	TGTGCCTGGAGGGGGATCGGGGAGACCCAGTACTTC
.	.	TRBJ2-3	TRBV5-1	CASSASWTGSRRDTQYF	TGCGCCAGCAGCGCCTCCTGGACCGGCTCAAGAAGGGATACGCAGTATTTT
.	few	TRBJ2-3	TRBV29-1	CSVEDTDTQYF	TGCAGCGTTGAGGACACAGATACGCAGTATTTT
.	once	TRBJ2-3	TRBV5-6	CASSLLAITDTQYF	TGTGCCAGCAGCTTACTGGCGATCACAGATACGCAGTATTTT
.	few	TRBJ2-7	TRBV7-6	CASSLSPDGYEQYF	TGTGCCAGCAGCTTATCCCCCGACGGCTACGAGCAGTACTTC
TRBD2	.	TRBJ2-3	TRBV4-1	CASSQEISGGIQYF	TGCGCCAGCAGCCAAGAGATCTCGGGGGGTATACAGTATTTT
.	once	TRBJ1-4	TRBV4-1	CASSQSGGKLFF	TGCGCCAGCAGCCAAAGTGGGGGAAAACTGTTTTTT
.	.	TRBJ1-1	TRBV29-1	CSVLDGVPWLNTEAFF	TGCAGCGTTCTCGACGGGGTGCCTTGGTTGAACACTGAAGCTTTCTTT
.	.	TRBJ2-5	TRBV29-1	CSVSTLAGFQETQYF	TGCAGCGTTTCTACGCTGGCAGGCTTTCAAGAGACCCAGTACTTC
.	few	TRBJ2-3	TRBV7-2	CASSPTSTDTQYF	TGTGCCAGCAGCCCAACTAGCACAGATACGCAGTATTTT
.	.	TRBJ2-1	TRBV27	CASKPDPEQFF	TGTGCCAGTAAGCCGGATCCAGAGCAGTTCTTC
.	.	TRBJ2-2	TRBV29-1	CSVERTYTGELFF	TGCAGCGTTGAGAGGACGTACACCGGGGAGCTGTTTTTT